This TCR beta chain stems from a study of a mutant IDH1 vaccine in newly diagnosed glioma (dated by TCRdb to the early 2020s). In the study overall: Across visits V03 through V10, patients got a total of eight vaccinations, given in weeks 1, 3, 5, 7, 11, 15, 19 and 23. Prior to enrollment, standard therapy consisting of radiotherapy alone, temozolomide alone, or radiochemotherapy with temozolomide had been administered to patients, with the combination being received by most patients. For exploratory analyses, longitudinal TCRB deep sequencing was carried out in roughly 23 treated patients wherever samples were available. Vaccination was initiated 4-6 weeks after radiotherapy alone, or concurrently with temozolomide cycles in the chemotherapy-containing groups. Of the roughly 30 treated patients, approximately 62% were male and 37.5% were female, and the mean age was roughly 40 years. Peripheral blood samples were drawn at six visits, namely V03 (baseline), V05, V07, V10, V12 and V13. Findings and caveats that apply to the study as a whole: Across multiple MHC alleles, vaccine-induced immune responses were seen in approximately 93% of patients. The authors noted that analyses of patient blood samples could not be reproduced because of sample limitations. Changes in the top peripheral T cell clonotypes picked up by TCRB sequencing did not appear to be linked to pseudoprogression. PBMC samples for TCRB deep sequencing were selected based on availability.

Libraries were constructed by the immunoSEQ multiplex PCR assay. The hsTCRB Kit was used according to the manufacturer's protocol to amplify rearranged TCR beta chain sequences. Sequencing of TCRB libraries was carried out on an Illumina MiSeq. Turning to the authors' computational methods: The proprietary platform of the kit vendor was used for demultiplexing, trimming and gene mapping. The source is immuneACCESS, and TCRdb retained only in-frame sequences with V and J called. Part of the clones is not carried over; for the studies checked, unresolved V genes explain less than half of this, and the remainder is unexplained. That table supplies the V and J calls and clone size; D and trimming were determined from the DNA. The table for this sample lists over 45,000 clones; about 81% of them were counted only once. Of the sample, around 3.4% falls within the top ten clones. According to the germline V gene (reference sequence), CDR1 reads WNHNN and CDR2 reads SYGVQD. V is pared back by 1 base and J by 2 bases, with 3 bases lying between the germline termini. The CDR3 sequence holds 13 residues, the cysteine and phenylalanine included. Only CDR3 DNA is held: 39 bases, read in frame from base 1.

The sample's time point label, decoded: week 5, during vaccination. Each vaccine dose, consisting of 300 ug of a 20-mer mutant IDH1 peptide in Montanide, was administered subcutaneously with topical imiquimod. All donors had newly diagnosed IDH1-mutant astrocytomas of WHO grade 3 or 4 that showed loss of nuclear ATRX. The samples were drawn from NOA16, a multicentre, single-arm, open-label phase I trial in Germany that tested a mutant IDH1 peptide vaccine in humans for the first time. Genomic DNA for TCRB sequencing was isolated from EDTA blood with the DNeasy Blood and Tissue Kit. This clone was counted only a few times. Its specific antigen is unknown. The record has no base qualities; no much larger clone is one base away.

This clonotype was sampled from a man younger than 40 with glioma. Sequenced here: PBMCs, sampled from a glioma patient whose treatment included an IDH1 peptide vaccine. The chain is made from TRBV10-1 and TRBJ2-1; the D gene is unclear. The CDR3 sequence is CASSEYPYNEQFF. The nucleotide sequence is TGCGCCAGCAGTGAGTACCCCTACAATGAGCAGTTCTTC.